This passage covers 3 T cell receptor beta chains from one sample sequenced in a study of PD-1 blockade in classical Hodgkin lymphoma. The method was immunoSEQ multiplex PCR; TCRdb's version includes in-frame clones alone and lacks a portion of them. There are tens of thousands of clones in the sample; roughly 87% occur only once, and 6.5% to 9% lies in the top ten. As for time point: cycle 4 day 1 (C4D1), after 6 weeks of nivolumab. Each and every patient relapsed after autologous stem cell transplantation, and patients got differing brentuximab vedotin exposure. The material was peripheral blood mononuclear cells (PBMCs), obtained before the fourth cycle of nivolumab. All receptors derive from a human donor with classical Hodgkin lymphoma.

Concerning this clone itself: One end of the junction is discordant with germline, which a read error may explain. V usage is TRBV9 and J usage is TRBJ2-2; 9 bases agree with TRBD2. CDR3 length: 16 amino acids. The germline CDR1 and CDR2 sequences are SGDLS and YYNGEE. The CDR3 loop reads CARSGRGGANTGELFF. CDR3 bases: TGTGCCCGCAGTGGGCGCGGGGGGGCCAACACCGGGGAGCTGTTTTTT.

This clone has just one count. DNA of the CDR3: TGTGCCAGCAGCTACATTAATTCACCCCTCCACTTT. Encoded protein: CASSYINSPLHF. The J gene is TRBJ1-6, the V gene TRBV14; D is uncertain. Trimming removed 5 bases from V and 6 bases from J, with 5 bases in between. Germline V gene lookup returns CDR1 SGHDN and CDR2 FVKESK. CDR3 length equals 12 residues.

The rearrangement uses TRBV5-1 and TRBJ1-6; TRBD1 agrees at 12 bases. V dropped 6 bases and J dropped 6; count of bases not matched to a gene: 4. Germline V lookup: CDR1 SGHRS, CDR2 YFSETQ. The CDR3 runs 15 residues. The CDR3 sequence is CASTKGQGANSPLHF. CDR3 bases: TGCGCCAGCACCAAGGGACAGGGGGCTAATTCACCCCTCCACTTT.